These 24 T cell receptor beta chains came from one sample sequenced in a study of OX40 agonist ivuxolimab in advanced cancers. Receptor amplification or capture employed the immunoSEQ multiplex PCR assay. TCRdb re-hosts the immuneACCESS table, in-frame sequences only. Its copies lack some clones; in the studies checked, an unresolved V gene accounts for under half of them, and the cause for the rest is not known. This sample lists some 74,000 clones; roughly 94% were detected once. Roughly a tenth of the sample is held by the ten biggest clonotypes. The input for sequencing was CD4+ or CD8+ T cells sorted from blood, taken in a trial of the OX40 agonist ivuxolimab. The receptors come from an adult with an advanced solid tumor such as melanoma, head and neck, liver or kidney cancer.

This rearrangement joins TRBV29-1 to TRBJ2-7, with 7 bases aligning to TRBD1. Germline CDR1 reads SQVTM; CDR2 reads ANQGSEA. V lost 1 base to trimming and J lost 2 bases; unmatched junction nucleotides: 8. CDR3 length: 15 residues. The CDR3 region is CSVEGLRQGAYEQYF. The CDR3 DNA sequence: TGCAGCGTTGAAGGGTTGAGGCAGGGGGCCTACGAGCAGTACTTC.

The genes are TRBV7-9 and TRBJ2-7; D not certain. There are 13 residues in the CDR3. Germline CDR1 SEHNR, CDR2 FQNEAQ (reference sequence). Trimming pared 3 bases from V and 3 bases from J, leaving 9 bases between. The DNA of the CDR3 is TGTGCCAGCAGCTTTTTAGTAAGCTACGAGCAGTACTTC. Its protein product is CASSFLVSYEQYF.

The V gene is TRBV9, the J gene TRBJ2-1, with 8 bases matching TRBD2. V was clipped by 2 bases and J by 3 bases; unmatched bases: 7. The CDR3 loop spans 16 amino acids. Per germline, CDR1 SGDLS and CDR2 YYNGEE. The CDR3 coding sequence is TGTGCCAGCAGCGTTACCCGGGGGGGGAACTACAATGAGCAGTTCTTC. It encodes CASSVTRGGNYNEQFF.

The V and J genes are TRBV4-2 and TRBJ2-1, with D tentatively TRBD2 (5 bases). With 0 bases removed from V and 4 bases from J, the gap between germline ends came to 13 bases. From germline, CDR1 is LGHNA and CDR2 YNFKEQ. The CDR3 sequence is 16 residues long. CDR3 DNA: TGTGCCAGCAGCCAAGACCGCGTCGGGATTTACAATGAGCAGTTCTTC. Amino acids: CASSQDRVGIYNEQFF.

The chain employs TRBV19 and TRBJ1-3; TRBD1 is a possible D gene (5 bases). Per germline, CDR1 LNHDA and CDR2 SQIVND (reference sequence). The CDR3 contains 14 residues. The V end lost 4 bases, the J end lost 0 bases, and 7 bases lay between the germline ends. DNA for the CDR3: TGTGCCAGTAGTACAGGGATCTCTGGAAACACCATATATTTT. Residues: CASSTGISGNTIYF.

This clone was recorded only once. The chain recombines TRBV7-3 with TRBJ2-1; D ambiguous. Germline CDR1 reads SGHTA; CDR2 reads FQGTGA. V was pared by 0 bases and J by 1 base, with 10 bases between. The CDR3 length is 16 residues. CDR3 region: CASSLTGRPSYNEQFF. The CDR3 DNA reads TGTGCCAGCAGCTTAACCGGTCGGCCATCCTACAATGAGCAGTTCTTC.

The chain links TRBV11-1 to TRBJ1-4; D is possibly TRBD1 (5 bases). CDR1 and CDR2 from the germline V gene are SGHAT and FQDESV (reference sequence). There are 16 residues in the CDR3. V dropped 4 bases and J dropped 2 bases, with 14 bases sitting between them. CDR3 sequence: CASSSGPEGTNEKLFF. The CDR3 region has the DNA TGTGCCAGCAGCTCGGGACCCGAAGGGACTAATGAAAAACTGTTTTTT.

This clone was seen only once. The chain links TRBV14 to TRBJ2-7; D is unresolved. The CDR3 consists of 18 residues. Trimming removed 0 bases at V and 1 base at J, with 19 bases between. CDR1 is SGHDN and CDR2 is FVKESK in the germline V gene. The DNA for the CDR3 is TGTGCCAGCAGCCAAGAGGTTGGGTGGGCAAGCCCTTCCTACGAGCAGTACTTC. Its protein is CASSQEVGWASPSYEQYF.

The chain links TRBV7-6 to TRBJ1-6; no reliable D call. This CDR3 region has 17 residues. Trimming removed 3 bases at V and 1 base at J, with 13 bases between. CDR1 is SGHVS and CDR2 is FNYEAQ in the germline V gene. The DNA of the CDR3 is TGTGCCAGCAGCTTGATGGGAGGGAGTTCCTATAATTCACCCCTCCACTTT. Protein product: CASSLMGGSSYNSPLHF. Variable domain in full (rest from reference TRBV7-6 and TRBJ1-6): GAGVSQSPRYKVTKRGQDVALRCDPISGHVSLYWYRQALGQGPEFLTYFNYEAQQDKSGLPNDRFSAERPEGSISTLTIQRTEQRDSAMYRCASSLMGGSSYNSPLHFGNGTRLTVT.

This clone has a single count. The DNA for the CDR3 is TGTGCCAGCAGCCCCGGACTAGCGGGAGCAGGAGATACGCAGTATTTT. Translated: CASSPGLAGAGDTQYF. V and J are TRBV27 and TRBJ2-3; 13 nucleotides agree with TRBD2. The V segment lost 6 bases and the J segment 5 bases; nucleotides outside the gene matches: 8. CDR1 is MNHEY and CDR2 is SMNVEV in the germline V gene (reference sequence). This CDR3 region has 16 residues.

This clone was counted a single time. The chain uses TRBV7-3 and TRBJ2-7; TRBD2 is a possible D gene (7 bases). Germline-derived CDR1 and CDR2 are SGHTA and FQGTGA. CDR3 length equals 14 residues. Trimming took off 3 bases at V and 4 bases at J, with 13 bases between the two ends. CDR3 sequence (DNA): TGTGCCAGCAGCTTCGGGGGGCCCACTTACGAGCAGTACTTC. As protein: CASSFGGPTYEQYF.

The CDR3 region is CASSKVRLGGQYF. The CDR3 DNA follows: TGTGCCAGCAGCAAAGTGCGGCTGGGGGGGCAGTACTTC. V usage is TRBV21-1 and J usage is TRBJ2-7; TRBD2, the table's D call, was not compared with the DNA. TRBV21-1 represents a pseudogene. The CDR3 contains 13 residues.

The CDR3 sequence is CASSVEAGDYGYTF. Written as DNA, the CDR3 is TGTGCCAGCAGCGTAGAGGCAGGGGACTATGGCTACACCTTC. This chain links TRBV9 with TRBJ1-2, with D tentatively TRBD1 (6 bases). This CDR3 comprises 14 residues. V was trimmed by 0 bases and J by 3 bases, leaving 9 bases between them. CDR1 is SGDLS and CDR2 is YYNGEE in the germline V gene.

CDR3 sequence (DNA): TGTGCCAGCAGGGATCAGGGTGGATTCGGAGGCTACACCTTC. Protein product: CASRDQGGFGGYTF. The genes are TRBV6-5 and TRBJ1-2; D is perhaps TRBD1 (5 bases). V was shortened by 6 bases and J by 8 bases, with 19 bases between the two germline ends. CDR1 is MNHEY, CDR2 SVGAGI, per germline. This CDR3 comprises 14 residues.

The chain couples TRBV2 to TRBJ1-1; D gene ambiguous. CDR1 is SNHLY, CDR2 FYNNEI, per germline. The CDR3 has 15 residues. Trimming shortened V by 3 bases and J by 1 base, and 12 bases separated the two germline ends. The CDR3 sequence is CASSDDPVGNTEAFF. In DNA form, the CDR3 reads TGTGCCAGCAGTGACGACCCGGTCGGGAACACTGAAGCTTTCTTT.

The chain uses TRBV5-4 and TRBJ2-3; 10 nucleotides align to TRBD1. V was clipped by 4 bases and J by 4 bases; unmatched bases: 15. Germline-derived CDR1 and CDR2 are SGHNT and YYREEE (reference sequence). The CDR3 contains 18 residues. The CDR3 DNA is TGTGCCAGCAGCCCTAGGGACAGGGGCGCACTCGGGTCAGATACGCAGTATTTT. Amino acid sequence: CASSPRDRGALGSDTQYF.

The table lists this clone with a count of one. The gene calls are TRBV19 and TRBJ2-2; D is uncertain. Trimming removed 0 bases from V and 1 base from J, with 9 bases in between. From germline, CDR1 is LNHDA and CDR2 SQIVND (reference sequence). The CDR3 consists of 16 residues. The CDR3 region has the DNA TGTGCCAGTAGTATAGATCATAGCCTGAACACCGGGGAGCTGTTTTTT. This translates into CASSIDHSLNTGELFF.

This chain joins TRBV29-1 and TRBJ1-5, with D uncertain. The CDR3 loop spans 13 amino acids. Germline CDR1 reads SQVTM; CDR2 reads ANQGSEA. Trimming left V 2 bases short and J 0 bases short, with 5 bases between. In nucleotides, the CDR3 is TGCAGCGTTGAATTGGGTAGCAATCAGCCCCAGCATTTT. Encoded protein: CSVELGSNQPQHF.

This chain connects TRBV28 to TRBJ2-2, with D hard to call. Per germline, CDR1 MDHEN and CDR2 SYDVKM. There are 12 residues in the CDR3. Trimming left V 7 bases short and J 7 bases short, with 10 bases between. The CDR3 DNA reads TGTGCCAGCACGCAGGCAGTCGGGGAGCTGTTTTTT. It translates to CASTQAVGELFF.

This clone has just one count. J is TRBJ2-3 and V is TRBV7-9; D not certain. Germline-derived CDR1 and CDR2 are SEHNR and FQNEAQ (reference sequence). The CDR3 has 12 amino acids. V lost 6 bases, J lost 0 bases, and 4 bases lay in between. The CDR3 bases are TGTGCCAGCAGGACCAGCACAGATACGCAGTATTTT. Translating gives CASRTSTDTQYF.

This rearrangement joins TRBV30 to TRBJ1-2; no definite D call. The CDR3 is 12 amino acids. Germline assignment: CDR1 GTSNPN and CDR2 SVGIG (reference sequence). V was shortened by 3 bases and J by 7 bases, with 12 bases between the two germline ends. The CDR3 loop is CAWSGLLGGYTF. CDR3 sequence (DNA): TGTGCCTGGAGCGGGCTTCTGGGTGGCTACACCTTC.

The V call is TRBV28, the J call TRBJ2-2; 7 positions match TRBD2. After removal of 5 bases from V and 4 bases from J, the junction contained 10 bases not matched to a gene. Germline lookup yields CDR1 MDHEN and CDR2 SYDVKM. CDR3 length: 16 amino acids. The DNA for the CDR3 is TGTGCCAGCAGTACACCCTTCGGGGGGAGCACCGGGGAGCTGTTTTTT. Translation: CASSTPFGGSTGELFF.

V is TRBV19 and J is TRBJ2-1, with D possibly being TRBD1 (6 bases). From germline, CDR1 is LNHDA and CDR2 SQIVND (reference sequence). The CDR3 totals 13 residues. The ends were cut back, 4 bases at V and 6 bases at J, with 10 bases in the middle. CDR3 bases: TGTGCCAGTAGTACCTCAGGGGTCAATGAGCAGTTCTTC. It codes for CASSTSGVNEQFF.

CDR3: CASREGSGANVLTF. The CDR3, as DNA: TGTGCCAGCAGGGAGGGCTCTGGGGCCAACGTCCTGACTTTC. The rearrangement joins TRBV7-3 to TRBJ2-6; perhaps TRBD2 as D (6 bases). Trimming stripped 6 bases from V and 0 bases from J, with 6 bases between. The CDR3 sequence is 14 residues long. Germline V gene sequence: CDR1 SGHTA, CDR2 FQGTGA.